Listed below are T cell receptor beta chains from one sample, sequenced in a study of beta chain features in type 1 diabetes. Sequencing was performed with immunoSEQ multiplex PCR; in TCRdb, only in-frame clones are kept and a portion is missing. The sample records about 16,000 clones, 45% to 65% being singletons. Source material: stem cell memory CD4+ T cells from blood. These receptors originate from a woman in her late teens or twenties in good health. The conserved cysteine and the conserved F or W are not part of the CDR3 here. Each record gives: V gene, CDR3 protein.

>TRBV29-1
SVEGGSMNEQF
>TRBV9
ASSVAQGRLGTGELF
>TRBV2
ASIPLAGGLADTQY
>TRBV28
ASSLFDRGGYGYT
>TRBV2
ASSWNRGKNTEAF
>TRBV4-2
ASSQAGNNPYEQY
>TRBV19
ASSNGGGPTYNEQF
>TRBV5-1
ASSPGTGGVDTQY
>TRBV20-1
SATNQETQY
>TRBV14
ASSLNRGRGTEAF
>TRBV6-5
ASSYSGTDTQY
>TRBV4-1
ASSQDGSSGAYNEQF
>TRBV30
ALRGSPGNTIY
>TRBV19
ASSITGGETEAF